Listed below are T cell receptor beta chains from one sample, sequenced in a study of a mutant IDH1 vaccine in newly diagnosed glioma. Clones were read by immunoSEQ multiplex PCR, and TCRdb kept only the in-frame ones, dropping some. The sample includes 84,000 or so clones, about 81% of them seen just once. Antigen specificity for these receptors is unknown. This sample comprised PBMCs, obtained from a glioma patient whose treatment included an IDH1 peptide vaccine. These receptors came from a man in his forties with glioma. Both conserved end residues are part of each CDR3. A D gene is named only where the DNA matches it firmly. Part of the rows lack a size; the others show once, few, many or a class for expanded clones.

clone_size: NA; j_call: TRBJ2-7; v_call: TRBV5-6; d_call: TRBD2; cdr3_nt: TGTGCCAGCAGCTTGGGCGGGAGCTCCTACGAGCAGTACTTC; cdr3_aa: CASSLGGSSYEQYF
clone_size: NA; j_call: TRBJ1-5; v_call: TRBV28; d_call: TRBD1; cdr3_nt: TGTGCCAGCACCCAGGACAGGGAGGCCAATCAGCCCCAGCATTTT; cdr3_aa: CASTQDREANQPQHF
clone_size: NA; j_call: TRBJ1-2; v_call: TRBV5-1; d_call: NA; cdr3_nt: TGCGCCAGCAGCTTTTCGGAATTATTCTATGGCTACACCTTC; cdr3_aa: CASSFSELFYGYTF
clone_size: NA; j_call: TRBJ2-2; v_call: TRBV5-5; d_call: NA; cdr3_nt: TGTGCCAGCAGCTTGCGCGAGGTTGGGCCCCCGAACACCGGGGAGCTGTTTTTT; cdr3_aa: CASSLREVGPPNTGELFF
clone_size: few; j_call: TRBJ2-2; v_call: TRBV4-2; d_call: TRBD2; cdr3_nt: TGTGCCAGCAGCCAAGAACTAGCGGGGGAGACCGGGGAGCTGTTTTTT; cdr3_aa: CASSQELAGETGELFF
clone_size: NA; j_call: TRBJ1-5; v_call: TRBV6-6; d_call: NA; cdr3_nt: TGTGCCAGCACCATACGGGGGGAATTAAGCAATCAGCCCCAGCATTTT; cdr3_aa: CASTIRGELSNQPQHF
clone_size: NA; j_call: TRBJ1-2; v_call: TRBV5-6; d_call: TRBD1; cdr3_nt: TGTGCCAGCAGTAAACGACCAGGGGGGGACTCTGGCTACACCTTC; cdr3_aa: CASSKRPGGDSGYTF
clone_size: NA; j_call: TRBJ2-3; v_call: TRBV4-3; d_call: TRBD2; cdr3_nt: TGCGCCAGCAGCCAAGATACCGGGGGGGCCCGGGGCACAGATACGCAGTATTTT; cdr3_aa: CASSQDTGGARGTDTQYF
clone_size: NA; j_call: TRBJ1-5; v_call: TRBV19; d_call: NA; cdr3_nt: TGTGCCAGTACCGCAGGGGGCAATCAGCCCCAGCATTTT; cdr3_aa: CASTAGGNQPQHF
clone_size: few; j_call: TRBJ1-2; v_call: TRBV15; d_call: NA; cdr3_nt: TGTGCCACCAGCAGAGATTGGGTAGATAACTATGGCTACACCTTC; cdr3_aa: CATSRDWVDNYGYTF
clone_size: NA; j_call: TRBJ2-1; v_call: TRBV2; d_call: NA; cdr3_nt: TGTGCCAGCAGAGAGGGCTTCTCCTACAATGAGCAGTTCTTC; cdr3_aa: CASREGFSYNEQFF
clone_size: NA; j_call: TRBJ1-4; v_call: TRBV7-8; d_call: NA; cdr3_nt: TGTGCCAGCAGCTTAGCAGATAGAACTAATGAAAAACTGTTTTTT; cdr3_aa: CASSLADRTNEKLFF
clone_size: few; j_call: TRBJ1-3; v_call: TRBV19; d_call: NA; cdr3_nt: TGTGCCAGTAGTTCCGCCTCTGGAAACACCATATATTTT; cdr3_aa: CASSSASGNTIYF
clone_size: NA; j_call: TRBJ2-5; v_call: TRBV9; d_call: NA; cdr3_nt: TGTGCCAGCAGCGTAGCCCGGGGGGCCGGAGAGACCCAGTACTTC; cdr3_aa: CASSVARGAGETQYF
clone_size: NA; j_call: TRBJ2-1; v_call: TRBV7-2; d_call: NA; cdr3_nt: TGTGCCAGCAGCCCCCAGGGAAATGGCAATGAGCAGTTCTTC; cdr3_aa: CASSPQGNGNEQFF
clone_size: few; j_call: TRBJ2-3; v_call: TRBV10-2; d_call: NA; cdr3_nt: TGCGCCAGCAGTCTGGGGGATACGCAGTATTTT; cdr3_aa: CASSLGDTQYF
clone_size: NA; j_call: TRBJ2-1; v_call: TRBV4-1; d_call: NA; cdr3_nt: TGCGCCAGCAGCCCGATCGGAACAGGCGAGTCGAATGAGCAGTTCTTC; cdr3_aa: CASSPIGTGESNEQFF
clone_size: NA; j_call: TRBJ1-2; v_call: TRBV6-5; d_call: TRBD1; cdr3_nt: TGTGCCAGCAGTCGAGGGGGCGGCTACACCTTC; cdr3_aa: CASSRGGGYTF
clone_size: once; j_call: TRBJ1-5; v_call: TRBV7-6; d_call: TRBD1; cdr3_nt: TGTGCCAGCAGCCCGGGGACAGCCCTTAGCAATCAGCCCCAGCATTTT; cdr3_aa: CASSPGTALSNQPQHF
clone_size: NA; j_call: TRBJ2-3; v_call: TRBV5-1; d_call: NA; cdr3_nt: TGCGCCAGCAGCTTGGTTACGGGAGATACGCAGTATTTT; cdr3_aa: CASSLVTGDTQYF
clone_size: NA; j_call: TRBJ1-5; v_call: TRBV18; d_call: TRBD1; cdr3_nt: TGTGCCAGCTCACCAGCGACAGGGCGCAATCAGCCCCAGCATTTT; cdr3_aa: CASSPATGRNQPQHF
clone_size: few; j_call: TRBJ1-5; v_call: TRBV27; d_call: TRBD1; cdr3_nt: TGTGCCAGCAGCCCCGGCGGAGTACAGGGGATCAATCAGCCCCAGCATTTT; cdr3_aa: CASSPGGVQGINQPQHF
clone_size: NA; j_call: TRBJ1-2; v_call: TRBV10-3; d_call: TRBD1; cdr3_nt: TGTGCCATCAGTGAGTCAAGACAGGGGGCTAACTATGGCTACACCTTC; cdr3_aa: CAISESRQGANYGYTF
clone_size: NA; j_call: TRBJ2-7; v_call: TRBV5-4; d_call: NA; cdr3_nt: TGTGCCAGCAGCACAAGTGGGGAGCAGTACTTC; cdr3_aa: CASSTSGEQYF
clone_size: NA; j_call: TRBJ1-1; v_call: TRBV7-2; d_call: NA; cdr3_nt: TGTGCCAGCAGCTTTGACAGTCTAGCTTTCTTT; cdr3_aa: CASSFDSLAFF
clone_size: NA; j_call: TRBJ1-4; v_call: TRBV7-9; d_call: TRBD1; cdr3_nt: TGTGCCAGCAGCACCCGAGGACAGGGGTTGCATGAAAAACTGTTTTTT; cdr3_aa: CASSTRGQGLHEKLFF
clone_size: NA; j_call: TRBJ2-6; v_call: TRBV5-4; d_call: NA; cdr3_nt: TGTGCCAGCAGCTTGGACGAGGGGGCTGGGGCCAACGTCCTGACTTTC; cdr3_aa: CASSLDEGAGANVLTF
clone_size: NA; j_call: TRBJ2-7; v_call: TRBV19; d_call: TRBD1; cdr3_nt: TGTGCCAGTAGTATGGCAGGGGGCTTCGTGCAGTACTTC; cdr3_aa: CASSMAGGFVQYF
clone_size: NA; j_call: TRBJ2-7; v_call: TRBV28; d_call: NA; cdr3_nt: TGTGCCAGCAGTTGGGGCAGAGACGAGCAGTACTTC; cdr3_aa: CASSWGRDEQYF
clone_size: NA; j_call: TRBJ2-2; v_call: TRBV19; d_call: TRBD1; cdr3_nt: TGTGCCAGTATCGAGGGGGCGGGCACCGGGGAGCTGTTTTTT; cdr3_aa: CASIEGAGTGELFF
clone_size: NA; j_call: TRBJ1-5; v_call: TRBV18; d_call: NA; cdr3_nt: TGTGCCAGCTCACCATTCGGGCGGACAAGCAATCAGCCCCAGCATTTT; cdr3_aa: CASSPFGRTSNQPQHF
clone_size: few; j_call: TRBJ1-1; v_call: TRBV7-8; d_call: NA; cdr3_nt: TGTGCCAGCAGCCCGAGGGGAACTGAAGCTTTCTTT; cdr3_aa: CASSPRGTEAFF
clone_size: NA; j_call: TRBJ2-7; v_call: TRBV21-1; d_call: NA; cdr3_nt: TGTGCCAGCACCCGAACTGAGCAGTACTTC; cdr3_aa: CASTRTEQYF
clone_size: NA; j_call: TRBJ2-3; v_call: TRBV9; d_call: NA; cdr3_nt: TGTGCCAGCAGCGTAGGAATGGCCCACACTTTTGATACGCAGTATTTT; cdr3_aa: CASSVGMAHTFDTQYF
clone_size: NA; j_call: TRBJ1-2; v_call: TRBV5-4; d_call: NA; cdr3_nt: TGTGCCAGCCTCGGCACAGAAGCTAACTATGGCTACACCTTC; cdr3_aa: CASLGTEANYGYTF
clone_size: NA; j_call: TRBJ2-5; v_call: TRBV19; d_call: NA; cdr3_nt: TGTGCCAGTAGTCCCCTCGGGGGAATGGAGACCCAGTACTTC; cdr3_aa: CASSPLGGMETQYF
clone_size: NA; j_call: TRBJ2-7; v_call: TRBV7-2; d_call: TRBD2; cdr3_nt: TGTGCCAGCACCGGGACTAGCGGGGTAACCTACGAGCAGTACTTC; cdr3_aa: CASTGTSGVTYEQYF
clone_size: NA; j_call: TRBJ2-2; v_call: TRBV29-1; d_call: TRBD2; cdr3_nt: TGCAGCGTTACCTGGACTAGCGGGAACACCGGGGAGCTGTTTTTT; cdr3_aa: CSVTWTSGNTGELFF
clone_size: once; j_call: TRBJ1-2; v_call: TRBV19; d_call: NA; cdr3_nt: TGTGCCAGTAGGGCCAGGGCTAACTATGGCTACACCTTC; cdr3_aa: CASRARANYGYTF
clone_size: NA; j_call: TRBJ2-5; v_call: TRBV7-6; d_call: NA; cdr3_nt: TGTGCCAGCAGCCCGAAGGGCGAGGTGGCAGAGACCCAGTACTTC; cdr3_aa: CASSPKGEVAETQYF
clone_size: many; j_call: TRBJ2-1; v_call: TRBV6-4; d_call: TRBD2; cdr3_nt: TGTGCCAGCAGTGAAGCGGGGGCCTACAATGAGCAGTTCTTC; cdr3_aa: CASSEAGAYNEQFF
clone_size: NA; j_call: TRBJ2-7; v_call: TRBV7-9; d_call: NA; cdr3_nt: TGTGCCAGCAGCTTAAACCGACAGGTAAAATCCTACGAGCAGTACTTC; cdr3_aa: CASSLNRQVKSYEQYF